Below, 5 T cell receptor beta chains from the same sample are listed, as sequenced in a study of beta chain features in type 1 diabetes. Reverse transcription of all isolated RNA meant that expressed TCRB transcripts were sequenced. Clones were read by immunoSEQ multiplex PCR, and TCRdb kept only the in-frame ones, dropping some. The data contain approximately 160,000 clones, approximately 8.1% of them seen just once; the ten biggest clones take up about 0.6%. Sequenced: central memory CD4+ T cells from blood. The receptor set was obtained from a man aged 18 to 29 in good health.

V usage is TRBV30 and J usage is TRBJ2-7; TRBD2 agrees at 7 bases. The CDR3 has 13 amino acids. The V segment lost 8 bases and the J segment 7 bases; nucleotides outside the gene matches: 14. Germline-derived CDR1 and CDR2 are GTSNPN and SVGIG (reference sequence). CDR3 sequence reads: CAGMTSSVAEQYF. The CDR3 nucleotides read TGTGCCGGAATGACTAGCTCCGTGGCGGAGCAGTACTTC.

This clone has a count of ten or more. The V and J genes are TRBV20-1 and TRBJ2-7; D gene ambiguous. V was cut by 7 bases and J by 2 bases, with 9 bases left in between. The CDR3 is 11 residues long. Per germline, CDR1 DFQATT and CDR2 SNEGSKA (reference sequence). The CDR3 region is CSVGQAYEQYF. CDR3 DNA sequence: TGCAGTGTCGGCCAGGCCTACGAGCAGTACTTC.

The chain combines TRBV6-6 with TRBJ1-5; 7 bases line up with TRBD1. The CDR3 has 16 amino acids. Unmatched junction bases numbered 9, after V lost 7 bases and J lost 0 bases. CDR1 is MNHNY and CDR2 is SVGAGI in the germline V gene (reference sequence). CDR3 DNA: TGTGCCAGCACCCCCGAAGGGGGCCATAGCAATCAGCCCCAGCATTTT. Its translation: CASTPEGGHSNQPQHF.

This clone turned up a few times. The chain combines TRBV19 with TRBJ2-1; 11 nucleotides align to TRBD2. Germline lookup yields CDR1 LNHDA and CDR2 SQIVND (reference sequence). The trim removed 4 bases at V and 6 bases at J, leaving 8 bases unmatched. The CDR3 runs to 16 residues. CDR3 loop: CASSKQAGLAVNEQFF. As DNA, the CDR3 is TGTGCCAGTAGTAAACAGGCGGGACTAGCGGTCAATGAGCAGTTCTTC.

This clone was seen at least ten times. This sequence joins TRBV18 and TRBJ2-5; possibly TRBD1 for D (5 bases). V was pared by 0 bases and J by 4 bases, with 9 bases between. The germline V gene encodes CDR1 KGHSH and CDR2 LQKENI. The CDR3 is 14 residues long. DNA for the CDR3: TGTGCCAGCTCACCACCGTGGGGCGGAGAGACCCAGTACTTC. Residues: CASSPPWGGETQYF.